Below are 26 T cell receptor beta chains sequenced from a single sample in a study of post-analysis software for immune sequencing data. Antigens of these TCRs are unknown. Study-level points and caveats: In patients, about five TRBV segments were more frequent than in controls, with TRBV5-6, TRBV5-1 and TRBV20-1 among them.

Sequencing libraries made from TCR beta cDNA carried unique molecular identifiers. TCRdb passed the PCR reads through MiXCR, listing each CDR3 protein once. The sample lists roughly 730,000 distinct CDR3 sequences; less than 35% were seen once. The sample consisted of blood. The receptors stem from a girl aged 10-17 years with multiple sclerosis.

This clonotype has more than one count but fewer than ten. This chain links TRBV5-1 with TRBJ2-7; D remains unclear. The length of the CDR3 is 13 residues. V was trimmed by 4 bases and J by 5 bases, leaving 13 bases between them. Germline V gives CDR1 SGHRS, CDR2 YFSETQ. DNA for the CDR3: TGCGCCAGCAGCCGGACCCCCCTGGACGAGCAGTACTTC. This encodes CASSRTPLDEQYF.

The sample holds one count of this clonotype. One end of the junction varies from germline; a read error may be responsible. The chain employs TRBV6-2 or TRBV6-3 and TRBJ2-6, with D maybe TRBD1 (5 bases). Germline CDR1 and CDR2: MNHEY and SVGEGT. CDR3 size: 14 residues. CDR3 amino acids: CASSQTSGANVRTF. The CDR3 coding sequence is TGTGCCAGCAGCCAGACATCTGGGGCCAACGTCCGGACTTTC.

V is TRBV20-1 and J is TRBJ2-1; perhaps TRBD2 as D (6 bases). This CDR3 region has 14 residues. The V end lost 1 base, the J end lost 4 bases, and 11 bases lay between the germline ends. Germline V lookup: CDR1 DFQATT, CDR2 SNEGSKA (reference sequence). The CDR3 reads CSARVSGPYNEQFF. The CDR3, as DNA: TGCAGTGCTAGAGTCAGCGGGCCGTACAATGAGCAGTTCTTC.

This clonotype was detected many times. The chain has TRBV11-1 and TRBJ1-2; no reliable D call. Deletions cut 5 bases from V and 2 bases from J, with 9 bases between. The CDR3 totals 13 residues. The germline V gene has CDR1 SGHAT and CDR2 FQDESV (reference sequence). Here the CDR3 reads CASSPGSNYGYTF. The CDR3 DNA is TGTGCCAGCAGCCCTGGCAGCAACTATGGCTACACCTTC.

Comments on this clonotype: A much larger clone lies a single base off, so this may be a read error. The CDR3 bases are TGTGCCAGCAGCTACAGCCGGGGTACCCAAGAGACCCACTACTTC. It codes for CASSYSRGTQETHYF. The chain links TRBV27 to TRBJ2-5; D may be TRBD2 (5 bases). Germline CDR1 reads MNHEY; CDR2 reads SMNVEV (reference sequence). CDR3 length: 15 residues.

This clonotype turned up a few times. The rearrangement links TRBV12-3 or TRBV12-4 to TRBJ2-1; TRBD2 might be the D (6 bases). The CDR3 extends over 15 amino acids. Trimming removed 3 bases at V and 0 bases at J, with 9 bases between. The CDR3 is CASSFLSGSYNEQFF. The CDR3 DNA reads TGTGCCAGCAGTTTTCTTAGCGGCTCCTACAATGAGCAGTTCTTC.

V usage is TRBV19 and J usage is TRBJ1-2; 12 bases are shared with TRBD1. The CDR3 loop spans 15 amino acids. The junction had 8 bases not matched to a gene; V was cut back by 5 bases and J by 7 bases. Germline V gene lookup returns CDR1 LNHDA and CDR2 SQIVND (reference sequence). CDR3 residues: CASSPWDRGLAGYTF. The CDR3 DNA follows: TGTGCCAGTAGTCCTTGGGACAGGGGGCTTGCTGGCTACACCTTC. Combining the CDR3 with reference TRBV19 and TRBJ1-2 gives the whole variable domain DGGITQSPKYLFRKEGQNVTLSCEQNLNHDAMYWYRQDPGQGLRLIYYSQIVNDFQKGDIAEGYSVSREKKESFPLTVTSAQKNPTAFYLCASSPWDRGLAGYTFGSGTRLTVV.

In the case of this clonotype: Its ends do not fully match the called genes, so a read error is possible. The CDR3 DNA sequence: TGTGTCAGCAGCATGGGACAGGGGGCATACGAGCAGTACTTC. Translating gives CVSSMGQGAYEQYF. This chain uses TRBV11-2 with TRBJ2-7; TRBD1 aligns across 12 bases. CDR3 size: 14 residues. The germline V gene encodes CDR1 SGHAT and CDR2 FQNNGV.

The V call is TRBV20-1, the J call TRBJ1-5; 10 positions match TRBD1. CDR1 and CDR2 from the germline V gene are DFQATT and SNEGSKA (reference sequence). With V trimmed by 3 bases and J by 0 bases, 2 bases remained unmatched. The CDR3 is 15 amino acids. CDR3: CSARRTGGSNQPQHF. The CDR3 nucleotides read TGCAGTGCTAGGAGGACAGGGGGTAGCAATCAGCCCCAGCATTTT.

This clonotype was seen a few times. V usage is TRBV11-2 and J usage is TRBJ2-7, with 7 bases matching TRBD2. The J call may be in error: the DNA end matches TRBJ2-5 better. Germline V gene data show CDR1 as SGHAT and CDR2 as FQNNGV. CDR3 length: 14 residues. CDR3 coding DNA: TGTGCCAGCAGCTTAGTCGGACTAGAGCAGACCCAGTACTTC. This gives the protein CASSLVGLEQTQYF.

The chain has TRBV7-9 and TRBJ1-1; D is unclear. Trimming pared 5 bases from V and 0 bases from J, leaving 10 bases between. The germline CDR1 and CDR2 sequences are SEHNR and FQNEAQ (reference sequence). This CDR3 region has 14 residues. The CDR3 sequence: CASSPLLVNTEAFF. The CDR3 nucleotides read TGTGCCAGCAGCCCCCTTTTGGTGAACACTGAAGCTTTCTTT.

The sample holds a few counts of this clonotype. The CDR3 region is CSVEELDGFATNEKLFF. Written as DNA, the CDR3 is TGCAGCGTTGAAGAGCTGGACGGATTTGCAACTAATGAAAAACTGTTTTTT. The V call is TRBV29-1, the J call TRBJ1-4; no definite D call. The CDR3 sequence is 17 residues long. Germline CDR1 is SQVTM and CDR2 is ANQGSEA. Trimming took off 0 bases at V and 0 bases at J, with 14 bases between the two ends. The full variable domain, rest sourced from reference TRBV29-1 and TRBJ1-4, is SAVISQKPSRDICQRGTSLTIQCQVDSQVTMMFWYRQQPGQSLTLIATANQGSEATYESGFVIDKFPISRPNLTFSTLTVSNMSPEDSSIYLCSVEELDGFATNEKLFFGSGTQLSVL.

A few counts support this clonotype. The chain is built from TRBV11-3 and TRBJ2-3; D gene unclear. Germline values: CDR1 SGHNT, CDR2 YENEEA. Deletions cut 5 bases from V and 6 bases from J, with 15 bases between. This CDR3 comprises 14 residues. CDR3 loop: CASSLTRTPDTQYF. The CDR3 region has the DNA TGTGCCAGCAGCCTAACAAGGACCCCGGATACGCAGTATTTT.

The table lists this clonotype with a few counts. The V and J genes are TRBV20-1 and TRBJ2-3; tentatively, D is TRBD2 (5 bases). Trimming took 5 bases from V and 6 from J, leaving 18 bases between them. This CDR3 has 14 amino acids. Germline assignment: CDR1 DFQATT and CDR2 SNEGSKA (reference sequence). Here the CDR3 DNA reads TGCAGTGCTCCGTTGGAGCGGCTCAGGGATACGCAGTATTTT. Translating gives CSAPLERLRDTQYF.

The chain is built from TRBV3-1 and TRBJ2-1; perhaps D is TRBD1 or TRBD2 (5 bases each). V lost 1 base and J 4 bases, leaving 11 bases between the germline ends. The CDR3 extends over 15 amino acids. Germline CDR1 reads LGHDT; CDR2 reads YNNKEL (reference sequence). The CDR3 protein is CASSQGNGGYNEQFF. CDR3 DNA: TGTGCCAGCAGCCAAGGCAATGGGGGATACAATGAGCAGTTCTTC.

The rearrangement links TRBV29-1 to TRBJ2-5, with TRBD2 matching 11 bases. V was clipped by 0 bases and J by 9 bases; unmatched bases: 6. Germline lookup yields CDR1 SQVTM and CDR2 ANQGSEA. There are 14 residues in the CDR3. CDR3 in DNA: TGCAGCGTTGAAGATGGGGCTAGCGGGAGGTCCCAGTACTTC. Amino acids: CSVEDGASGRSQYF.

The V and J genes are TRBV29-1 and TRBJ1-2; the D gene is possibly TRBD1 (5 bases). Germline values: CDR1 SQVTM, CDR2 ANQGSEA. The CDR3 has 17 residues. The V end was cut by 7 bases, the J end by 4 bases, with 28 bases between. CDR3 sequence (DNA): TGCAGCGCCTACTTCTATCTGACAGAGGTCTCGTCCTATGGCTACACCTTC. Translated: CSAYFYLTEVSSYGYTF.

As concerns this clonotype: Likely a read error: the CDR3 ends without its conserved phenylalanine or tryptophan. V usage is TRBV6-6 and J usage is TRBJ1-2; D call uncertain. Germline CDR1 and CDR2: MNHNY and SVGAGI (reference sequence). Trimming shortened V by 4 bases and J by 8 bases, and 11 bases separated the two germline ends. This CDR3 has 12 residues. In DNA, the CDR3 is TGTGCCAGCAGTTCCTCTCGTTGGGGCTACACCGTC. Its protein product is CASSSSRWGYTV.

The rearrangement uses TRBV7-2 and TRBJ2-1, with 9 bases fitting TRBD2. With V trimmed by 3 bases and J by 0 bases, 12 bases remained unmatched. The CDR3 is 19 amino acids. The germline V gene has CDR1 SGHTA and CDR2 FQGNSA. The CDR3 reads CASSLGLARGISSYNEQFF. The CDR3 DNA is TGTGCCAGCAGCTTGGGACTAGCAAGGGGGATAAGCTCCTACAATGAGCAGTTCTTC.

The chain links TRBV7-2 to TRBJ2-7, with 9 bases identical to TRBD2. The CDR3 covers 17 residues. V trimming: 5 bases; J trimming: 2 bases; junction bases outside the gene matches: 13. The germline gives CDR1 SGHTA, CDR2 FQGNSA. The CDR3: CASSVETSGNSPYEQYF. The CDR3 nucleotides read TGTGCCAGCAGCGTAGAGACTAGCGGAAATTCCCCCTACGAGCAGTACTTC.

The chain employs TRBV3-1 and TRBJ1-2, with D perhaps TRBD1 (6 bases). This CDR3 has 15 residues. Trimming cost V 0 bases and J 8 bases, with 16 bases left between them. In germline, CDR1 is LGHDT, CDR2 YNNKEL (reference sequence). CDR3 region: CASSQDFGGRGGYTF. The CDR3 DNA is TGTGCCAGCAGCCAAGATTTCGGGGGGCGCGGGGGCTACACCTTC.

V and J are TRBV12-3 or TRBV12-4 and TRBJ1-2, with 7 bases fitting TRBD1. V lost 3 bases, J lost 4 bases, and 11 bases stayed unmatched. The CDR3 is 16 amino acids. This chain's CDR3 is CASSLADRSRAYGYTF. In DNA, the CDR3 is TGTGCCAGCAGTTTGGCGGACAGGTCAAGGGCCTATGGCTACACCTTC.

The chain uses TRBV28 and TRBJ1-1; D not resolved. With 1 base removed from V and 4 bases from J, the gap between germline ends came to 10 bases. Germline V CDR1 and CDR2: MDHEN, SYDVKM. The CDR3 totals 14 residues. The CDR3 sequence is CASSLSGRFTEAFF. The CDR3 region has the DNA TGTGCCAGCAGTTTATCCGGGCGCTTCACTGAAGCTTTCTTT.

This clonotype appeared a few times. V gene TRBV20-1 combines with J gene TRBJ2-1; D gene unclear. The length of the CDR3 is 14 residues. The germline CDR1 and CDR2 sequences are DFQATT and SNEGSKA (reference sequence). Trimming shortened V by 0 bases and J by 4 bases, and 10 bases separated the two germline ends. The CDR3 spells CSAREFKRYNEQFF. The CDR3 DNA reads TGCAGTGCTAGAGAGTTCAAGCGATACAATGAGCAGTTCTTC.

This clonotype was seen more than once but under ten times. This chain's CDR3 is CASSLGRFQETQYF. CDR3 nucleotide sequence: TGCGCCAGCAGCTTGGGACGGTTCCAAGAGACCCAGTACTTC. V gene TRBV5-1 combines with J gene TRBJ2-5; D call uncertain. V dropped 0 bases and J dropped 1 base, with 7 bases sitting between them. CDR3 length equals 14 residues. CDR1 and CDR2 (germline): SGHRS, YFSETQ. The complete variable domain, with remaining parts taken from reference TRBV5-1 and TRBJ2-5, reads KAGVTQTPRYLIKTRGQQVTLSCSPISGHRSVSWYQQTPGQGLQFLFEYFSETQRNKGNFPGRFSGRQFSNSRSEMNVSTLELGDSALYLCASSLGRFQETQYFGPGTRLLVL.

The rearrangement joins TRBV20-1 to TRBJ1-5; D gene uncertain. CDR3 length: 17 amino acids. The germline gives CDR1 DFQATT, CDR2 SNEGSKA (reference sequence). V was shortened by 2 bases and J by 6 bases, with 23 bases between the two germline ends. The CDR3 sequence is CSARTTGRGGMGQPQHF. The CDR3 DNA reads as TGCAGTGCTAGAACTACCGGGCGGGGAGGGATGGGTCAGCCCCAGCATTTT.